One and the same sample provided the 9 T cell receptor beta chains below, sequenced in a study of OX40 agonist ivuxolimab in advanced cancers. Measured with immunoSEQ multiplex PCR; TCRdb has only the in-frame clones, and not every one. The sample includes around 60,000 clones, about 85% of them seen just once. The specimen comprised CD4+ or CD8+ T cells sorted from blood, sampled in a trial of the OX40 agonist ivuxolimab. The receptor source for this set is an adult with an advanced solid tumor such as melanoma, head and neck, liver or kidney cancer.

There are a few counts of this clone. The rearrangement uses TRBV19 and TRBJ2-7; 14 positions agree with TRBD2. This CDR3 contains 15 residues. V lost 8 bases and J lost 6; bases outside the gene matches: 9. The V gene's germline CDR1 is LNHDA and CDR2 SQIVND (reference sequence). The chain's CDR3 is CASQKGTSGSGEQYF. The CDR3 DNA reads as TGTGCCAGTCAGAAAGGGACTAGCGGGAGCGGCGAGCAGTACTTC.

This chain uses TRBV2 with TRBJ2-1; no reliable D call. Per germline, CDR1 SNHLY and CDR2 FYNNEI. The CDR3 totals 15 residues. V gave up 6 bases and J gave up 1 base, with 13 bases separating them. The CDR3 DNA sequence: TGTGCCAGCAGGACCAGAGGAGTATCCTACAATGAGCAGTTCTTC. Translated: CASRTRGVSYNEQFF.

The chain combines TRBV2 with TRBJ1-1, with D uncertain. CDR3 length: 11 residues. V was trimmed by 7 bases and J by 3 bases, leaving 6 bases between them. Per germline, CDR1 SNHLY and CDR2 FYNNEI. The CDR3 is CASNYYTEAFF. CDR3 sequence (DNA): TGTGCCAGCAATTACTACACTGAAGCTTTCTTT.

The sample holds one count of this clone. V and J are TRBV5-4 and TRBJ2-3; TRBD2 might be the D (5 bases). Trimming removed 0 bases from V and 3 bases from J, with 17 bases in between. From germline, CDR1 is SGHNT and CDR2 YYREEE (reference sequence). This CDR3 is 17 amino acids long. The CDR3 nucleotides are TGTGCCAGCAGCTTGGATGGTCCGAGAGGGATTACAGATACGCAGTATTTT. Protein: CASSLDGPRGITDTQYF.

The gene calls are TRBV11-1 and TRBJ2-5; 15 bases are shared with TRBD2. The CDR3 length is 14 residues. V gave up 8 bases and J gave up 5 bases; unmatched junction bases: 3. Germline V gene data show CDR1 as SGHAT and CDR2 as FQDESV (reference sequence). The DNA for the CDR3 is TGTGCCAGCGGACTAGCGGGGGGGCGGGAGACCCAGTACTTC. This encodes CASGLAGGRETQYF.

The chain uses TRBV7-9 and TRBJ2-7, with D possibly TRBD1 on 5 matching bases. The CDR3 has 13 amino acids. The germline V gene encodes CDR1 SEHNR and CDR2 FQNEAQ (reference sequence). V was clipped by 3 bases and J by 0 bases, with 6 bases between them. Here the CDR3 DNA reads TGTGCCAGCAGCTTCGGACACTCCTACGAGCAGTACTTC. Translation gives CASSFGHSYEQYF.

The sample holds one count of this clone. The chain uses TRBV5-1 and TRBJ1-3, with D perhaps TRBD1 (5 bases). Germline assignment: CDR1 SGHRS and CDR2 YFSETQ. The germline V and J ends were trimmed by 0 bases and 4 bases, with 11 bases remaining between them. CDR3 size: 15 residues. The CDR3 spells CASSLDSGRGNTIYF. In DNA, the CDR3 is TGCGCCAGCAGCTTGGATTCGGGGCGAGGAAACACCATATATTTT. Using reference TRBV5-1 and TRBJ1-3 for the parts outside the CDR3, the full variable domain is KAGVTQTPRYLIKTRGQQVTLSCSPISGHRSVSWYQQTPGQGLQFLFEYFSETQRNKGNFPGRFSGRQFSNSRSEMNVSTLELGDSALYLCASSLDSGRGNTIYFGEGSWLTVV.

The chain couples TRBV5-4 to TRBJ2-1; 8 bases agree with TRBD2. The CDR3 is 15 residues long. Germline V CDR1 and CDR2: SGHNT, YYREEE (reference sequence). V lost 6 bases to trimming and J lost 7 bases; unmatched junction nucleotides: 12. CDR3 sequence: CASKVPGGPGNEQFF. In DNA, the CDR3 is TGTGCCAGCAAGGTACCGGGAGGGCCGGGTAATGAGCAGTTCTTC.

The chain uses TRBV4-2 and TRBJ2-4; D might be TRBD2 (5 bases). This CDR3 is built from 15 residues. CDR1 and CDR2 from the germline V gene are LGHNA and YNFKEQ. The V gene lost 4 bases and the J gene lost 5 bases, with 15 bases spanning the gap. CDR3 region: CASSRSGLLQNIQYF. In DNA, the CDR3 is TGTGCCAGCAGCCGGTCAGGACTGCTACAAAACATTCAGTACTTC.